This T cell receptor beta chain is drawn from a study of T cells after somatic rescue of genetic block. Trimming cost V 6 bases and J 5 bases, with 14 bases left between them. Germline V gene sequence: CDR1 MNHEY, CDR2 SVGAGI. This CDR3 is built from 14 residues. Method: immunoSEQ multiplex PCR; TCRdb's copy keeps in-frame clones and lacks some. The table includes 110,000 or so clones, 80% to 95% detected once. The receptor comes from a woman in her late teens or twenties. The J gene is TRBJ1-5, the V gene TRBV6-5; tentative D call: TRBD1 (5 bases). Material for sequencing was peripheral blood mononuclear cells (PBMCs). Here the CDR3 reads CASRRRDGYQPQHF. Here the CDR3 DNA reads TGTGCCAGCAGACGCCGGGACGGGTATCAGCCCCAGCATTTT.